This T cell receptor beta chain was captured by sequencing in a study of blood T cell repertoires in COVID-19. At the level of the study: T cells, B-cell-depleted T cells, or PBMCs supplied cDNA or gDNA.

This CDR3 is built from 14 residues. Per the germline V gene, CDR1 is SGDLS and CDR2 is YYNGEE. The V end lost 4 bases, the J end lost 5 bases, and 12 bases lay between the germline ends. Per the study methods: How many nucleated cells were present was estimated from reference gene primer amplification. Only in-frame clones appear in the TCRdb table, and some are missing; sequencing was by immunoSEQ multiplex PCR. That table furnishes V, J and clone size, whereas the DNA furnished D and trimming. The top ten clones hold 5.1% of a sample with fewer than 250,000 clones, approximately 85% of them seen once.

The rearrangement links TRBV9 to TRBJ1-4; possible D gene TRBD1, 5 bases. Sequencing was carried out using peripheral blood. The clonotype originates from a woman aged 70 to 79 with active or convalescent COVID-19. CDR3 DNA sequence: TGTGCCAGCAGCCCTCGCCAGGGAAATGAAAAACTGTTTTTT. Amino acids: CASSPRQGNEKLFF.